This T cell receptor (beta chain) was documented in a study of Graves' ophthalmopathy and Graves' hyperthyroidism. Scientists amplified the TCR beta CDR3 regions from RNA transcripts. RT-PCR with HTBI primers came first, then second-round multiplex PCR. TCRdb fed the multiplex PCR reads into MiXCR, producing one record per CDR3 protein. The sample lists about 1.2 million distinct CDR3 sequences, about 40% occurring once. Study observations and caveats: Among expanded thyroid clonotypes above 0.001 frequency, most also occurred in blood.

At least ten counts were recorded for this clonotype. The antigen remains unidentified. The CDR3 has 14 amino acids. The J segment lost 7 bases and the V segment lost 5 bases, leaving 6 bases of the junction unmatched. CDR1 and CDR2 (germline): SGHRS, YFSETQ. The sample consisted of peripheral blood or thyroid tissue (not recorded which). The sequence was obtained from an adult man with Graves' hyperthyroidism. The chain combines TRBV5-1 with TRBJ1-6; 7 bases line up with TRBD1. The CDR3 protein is CASRAGTVNSPLHF. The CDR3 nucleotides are TGCGCCAGCAGAGCCGGGACAGTCAATTCACCCCTCCACTTT. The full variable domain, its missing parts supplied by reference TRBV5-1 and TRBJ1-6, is KAGVTQTPRYLIKTRGQQVTLSCSPISGHRSVSWYQQTPGQGLQFLFEYFSETQRNKGNFPGRFSGRQFSNSRSEMNVSTLELGDSALYLCASRAGTVNSPLHFGNGTRLTVT.